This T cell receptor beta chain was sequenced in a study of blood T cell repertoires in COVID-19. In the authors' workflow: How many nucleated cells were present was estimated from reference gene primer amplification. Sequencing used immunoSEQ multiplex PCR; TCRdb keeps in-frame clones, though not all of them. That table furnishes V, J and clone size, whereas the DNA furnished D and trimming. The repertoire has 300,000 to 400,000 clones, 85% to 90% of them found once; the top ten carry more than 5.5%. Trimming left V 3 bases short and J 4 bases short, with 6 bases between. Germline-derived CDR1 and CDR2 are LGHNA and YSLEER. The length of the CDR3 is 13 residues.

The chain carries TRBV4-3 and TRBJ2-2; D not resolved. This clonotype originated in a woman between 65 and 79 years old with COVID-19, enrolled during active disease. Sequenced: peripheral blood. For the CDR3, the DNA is TGCGCCAGCAGCCACGACTTCACCGGGGAGCTGTTTTTT. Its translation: CASSHDFTGELFF.